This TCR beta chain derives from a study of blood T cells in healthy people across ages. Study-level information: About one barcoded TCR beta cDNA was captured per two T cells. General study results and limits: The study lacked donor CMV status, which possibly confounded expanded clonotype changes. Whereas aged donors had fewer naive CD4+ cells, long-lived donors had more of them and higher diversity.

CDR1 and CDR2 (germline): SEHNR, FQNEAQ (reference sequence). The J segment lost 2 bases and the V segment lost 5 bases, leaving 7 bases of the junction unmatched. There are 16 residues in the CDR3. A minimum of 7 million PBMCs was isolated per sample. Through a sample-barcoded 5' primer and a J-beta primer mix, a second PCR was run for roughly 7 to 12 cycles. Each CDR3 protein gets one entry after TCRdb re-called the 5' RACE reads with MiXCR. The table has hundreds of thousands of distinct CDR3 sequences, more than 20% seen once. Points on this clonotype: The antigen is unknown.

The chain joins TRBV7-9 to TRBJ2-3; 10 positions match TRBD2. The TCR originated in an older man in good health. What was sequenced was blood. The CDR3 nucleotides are TGTGCCAGCAGCGCATGGACTAGCGGACTCACAGATACGCAGTATTTT. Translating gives CASSAWTSGLTDTQYF.